This T cell receptor beta chain was obtained from a study of blood T cell repertoires in COVID-19. Looking at the study overall: Sites in the United States, Italy and Spain provided acute and convalescent COVID-19 samples. PBMCs, B-cell-depleted T cells, or T cells were the source of the cDNA or gDNA that made up the material.

How the authors handled the data: Amplification with reference gene primers provided the estimates of nucleated cell counts. Sequencing used immunoSEQ multiplex PCR; TCRdb keeps in-frame clones, though not all of them. The V and J calls and clone size were taken over from that table, and D and trimming were inferred from the DNA. The sample contains about 44,000 clones, 84% of which appear only once. The germline V gene encodes CDR1 LNHDA and CDR2 SQIVND (reference sequence). V lost 8 bases and J 6 bases, leaving 19 bases between the germline ends. CDR3 size: 15 residues. This clonotype was sampled from a human donor in a cohort sampled during active COVID-19. The specimen was peripheral blood. The chain couples TRBV19 to TRBJ2-2, with a weak D call TRBD2 (7 bases). The CDR3 coding sequence is TGTGCCAGTCGGTACCGTGGGGGGGCCGCCGGGGAGCTGTTTTTT. It codes for CASRYRGGAAGELFF.